This T cell receptor (beta chain) was recovered during a study of cytomegalovirus exposure and HLA in healthy donors. There are 16 residues in the CDR3. CDR1 and CDR2 (germline): MDHEN, SYDVKM. V shed 6 bases, J shed 1 base, and the junction held 9 bases outside the gene matches. Researchers ran the PCR with 60 Vbeta and 13 Jbeta primers. The data were produced by immunoSEQ multiplex PCR, yet TCRdb's version contains in-frame clones alone and is incomplete. Of some 130,000 clones in the sample, approximately 80% were seen once. This chain uses TRBV28 with TRBJ2-3, with 8 bases lining up with TRBD1. This clonotype was sampled from a man younger than 30 in good health and CMV-seronegative. The sequenced sample consisted of PBMCs. The CDR3 here is CASRSGGVGRTDTQYF. The CDR3 bases are TGTGCCAGCAGGTCAGGGGGCGTAGGTCGCACAGATACGCAGTATTTT.